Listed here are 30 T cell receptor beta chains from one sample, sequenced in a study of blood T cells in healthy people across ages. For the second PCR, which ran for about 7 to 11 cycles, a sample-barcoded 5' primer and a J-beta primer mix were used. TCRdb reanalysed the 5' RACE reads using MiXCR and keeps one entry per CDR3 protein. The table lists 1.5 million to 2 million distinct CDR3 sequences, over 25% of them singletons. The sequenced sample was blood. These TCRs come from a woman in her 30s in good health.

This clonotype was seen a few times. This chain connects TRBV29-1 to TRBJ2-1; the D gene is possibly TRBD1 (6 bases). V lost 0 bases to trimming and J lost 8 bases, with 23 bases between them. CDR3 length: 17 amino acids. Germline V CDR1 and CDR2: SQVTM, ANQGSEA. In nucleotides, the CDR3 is TGCAGCGTTGAAGACCCAAAAACAGGGATAAAGGCCGATGAGCAGTTCTTC. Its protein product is CSVEDPKTGIKADEQFF.

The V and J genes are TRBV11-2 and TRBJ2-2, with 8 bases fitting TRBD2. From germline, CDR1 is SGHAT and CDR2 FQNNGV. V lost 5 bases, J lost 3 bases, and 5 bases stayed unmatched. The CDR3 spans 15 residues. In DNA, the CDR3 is TGTGCCAGCAGCCCTAGCGGGTGGGACACCGGGGAGCTGTTTTTT. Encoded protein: CASSPSGWDTGELFF.

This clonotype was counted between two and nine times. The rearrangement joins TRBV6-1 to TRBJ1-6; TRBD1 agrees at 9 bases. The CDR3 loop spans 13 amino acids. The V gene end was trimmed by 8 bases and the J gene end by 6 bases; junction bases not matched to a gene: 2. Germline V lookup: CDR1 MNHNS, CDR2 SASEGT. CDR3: CASLDRGNSPLHF. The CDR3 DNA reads TGTGCCAGCCTGGACAGGGGTAATTCACCCCTCCACTTT.

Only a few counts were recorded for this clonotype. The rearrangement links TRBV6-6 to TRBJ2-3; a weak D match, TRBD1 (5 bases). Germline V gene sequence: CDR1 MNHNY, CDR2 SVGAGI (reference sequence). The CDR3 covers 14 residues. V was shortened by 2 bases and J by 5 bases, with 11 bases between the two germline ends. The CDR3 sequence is CASSYRGSQDTQYF. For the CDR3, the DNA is TGTGCCAGCAGTTACAGGGGCTCCCAAGATACGCAGTATTTT.

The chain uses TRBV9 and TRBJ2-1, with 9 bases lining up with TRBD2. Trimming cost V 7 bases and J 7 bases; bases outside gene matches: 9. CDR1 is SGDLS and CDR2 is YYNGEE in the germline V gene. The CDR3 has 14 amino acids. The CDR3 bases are TGTGCCAGCGCCGCGGGAGGGCCTTGGAATGAGCAGTTCTTC. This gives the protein CASAAGGPWNEQFF. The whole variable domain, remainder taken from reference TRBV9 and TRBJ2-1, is DSGVTQTPKHLITATGQRVTLRCSPRSGDLSVYWYQQSLDQGLQFLIQYYNGEERAKGNILERFSAQQFPDLHSELNLSSLELGDSALYFCASAAGGPWNEQFFGPGTRLTVL.

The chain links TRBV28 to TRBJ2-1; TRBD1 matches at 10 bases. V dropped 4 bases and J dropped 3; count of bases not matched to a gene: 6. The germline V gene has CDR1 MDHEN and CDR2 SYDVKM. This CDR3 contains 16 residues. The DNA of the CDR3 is TGTGCCAGCAGTTCCCGGACAGGGGGAATCTACAATGAGCAGTTCTTC. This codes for CASSSRTGGIYNEQFF. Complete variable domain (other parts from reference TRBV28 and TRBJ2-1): DVKVTQSSRYLVKRTGEKVFLECVQDMDHENMFWYRQDPGLGLRLIYFSYDVKMKEKGDIPEGYSVSREKKERFSLILESASTNQTSMYLCASSSRTGGIYNEQFFGPGTRLTVL.

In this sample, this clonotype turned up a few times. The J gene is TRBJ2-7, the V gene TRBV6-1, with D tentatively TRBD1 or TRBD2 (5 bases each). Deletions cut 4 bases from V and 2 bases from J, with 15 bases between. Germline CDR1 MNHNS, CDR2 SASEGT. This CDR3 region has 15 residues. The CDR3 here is CASSAGPTETYEQYF. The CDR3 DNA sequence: TGTGCCAGCAGTGCGGGACCGACTGAAACCTACGAGCAGTACTTC.

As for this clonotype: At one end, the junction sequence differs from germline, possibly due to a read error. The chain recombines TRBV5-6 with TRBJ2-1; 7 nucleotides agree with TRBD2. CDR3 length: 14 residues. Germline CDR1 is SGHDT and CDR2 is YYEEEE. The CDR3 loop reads CDSSFGGGYNEQFF. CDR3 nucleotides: TGTGACAGCAGCTTTGGGGGAGGGTACAATGAGCAGTTCTTC.

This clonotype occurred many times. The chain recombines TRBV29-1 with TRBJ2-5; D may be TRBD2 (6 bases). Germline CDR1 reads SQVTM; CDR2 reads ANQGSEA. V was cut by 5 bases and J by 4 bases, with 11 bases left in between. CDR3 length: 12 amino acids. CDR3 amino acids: CSVRSGGETQYF. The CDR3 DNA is TGCAGCGTTCGTTCCGGGGGAGAGACCCAGTACTTC.

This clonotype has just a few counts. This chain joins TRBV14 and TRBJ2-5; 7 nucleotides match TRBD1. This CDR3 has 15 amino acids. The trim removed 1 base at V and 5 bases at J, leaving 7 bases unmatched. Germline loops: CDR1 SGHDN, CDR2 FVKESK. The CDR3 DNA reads TGTGCCAGCAGCCAAGCCCACAGGGGCGGGGAGACCCAGTACTTC. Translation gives CASSQAHRGGETQYF.

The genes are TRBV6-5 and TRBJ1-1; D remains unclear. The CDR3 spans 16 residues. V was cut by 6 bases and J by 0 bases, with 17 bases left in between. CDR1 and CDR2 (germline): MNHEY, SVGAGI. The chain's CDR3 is CASRRNRGGVNTEAFF. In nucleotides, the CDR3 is TGTGCCAGCAGACGAAATCGAGGTGGGGTGAACACTGAAGCTTTCTTT.

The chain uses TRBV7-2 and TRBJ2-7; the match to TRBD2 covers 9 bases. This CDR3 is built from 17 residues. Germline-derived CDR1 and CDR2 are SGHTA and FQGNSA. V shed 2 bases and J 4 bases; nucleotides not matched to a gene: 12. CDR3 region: CASSLRGRASGTYEQYF. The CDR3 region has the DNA TGTGCCAGCAGCTTACGGGGCCGAGCTAGCGGGACTTACGAGCAGTACTTC. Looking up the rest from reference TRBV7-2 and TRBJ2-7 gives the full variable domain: GAGVSQSPSNKVTEKGKDVELRCDPISGHTALYWYRQSLGQGLEFLIYFQGNSAPDKSGLPSDRFSAERTGGSVSTLTIQRTQQEDSAVYLCASSLRGRASGTYEQYFGPGTRLTVT.

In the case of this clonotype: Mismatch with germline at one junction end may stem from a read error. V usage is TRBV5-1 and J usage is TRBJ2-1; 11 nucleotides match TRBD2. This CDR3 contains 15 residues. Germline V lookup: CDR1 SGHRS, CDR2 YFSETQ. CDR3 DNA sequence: TGCGCCAACAGCCAGACTAGCGGGACGGGCAACGAGCAGTTCTTC. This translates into CANSQTSGTGNEQFF.

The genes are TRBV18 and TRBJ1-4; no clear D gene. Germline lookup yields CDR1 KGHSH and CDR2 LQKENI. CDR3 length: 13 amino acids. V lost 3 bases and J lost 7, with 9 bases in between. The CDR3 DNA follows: TGTGCCAGCTCACCGGGTAACGGTGAAAAACTGTTTTTT. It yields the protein CASSPGNGEKLFF. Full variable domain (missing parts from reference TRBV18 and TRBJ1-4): NAGVMQNPRHLVRRRGQEARLRCSPMKGHSHVYWYRQLPEEGLKFMVYLQKENIIDESGMPKERFSAEFPKEGPSILRIQQVVRGDSAAYFCASSPGNGEKLFFGSGTQLSVL.

The CDR3, as DNA: TGTGCCAGCAGCCACGGGGGGCTAGCTAATGAAAAACTGTTTTTT. Its protein is CASSHGGLANEKLFF. The chain combines TRBV27 with TRBJ1-4, with D perhaps TRBD1 (6 bases). V dropped 6 bases and J dropped 3 bases, with 14 bases sitting between them. The CDR3 totals 15 residues. Germline assignment: CDR1 MNHEY and CDR2 SMNVEV (reference sequence).

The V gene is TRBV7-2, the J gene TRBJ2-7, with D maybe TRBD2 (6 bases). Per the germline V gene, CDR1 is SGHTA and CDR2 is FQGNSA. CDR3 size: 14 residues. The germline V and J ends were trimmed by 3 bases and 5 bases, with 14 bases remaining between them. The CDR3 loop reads CASSLGGPQDEQYF. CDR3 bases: TGTGCCAGCAGCTTGGGAGGTCCCCAAGACGAGCAGTACTTC.

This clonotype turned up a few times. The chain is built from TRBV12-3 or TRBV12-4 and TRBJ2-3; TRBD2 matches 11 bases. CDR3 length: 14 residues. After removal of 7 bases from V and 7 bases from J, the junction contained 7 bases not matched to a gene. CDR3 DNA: TGTGCCAGCACCCCCGGGACTAGCGGTAATACGCAGTATTTT. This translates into CASTPGTSGNTQYF.

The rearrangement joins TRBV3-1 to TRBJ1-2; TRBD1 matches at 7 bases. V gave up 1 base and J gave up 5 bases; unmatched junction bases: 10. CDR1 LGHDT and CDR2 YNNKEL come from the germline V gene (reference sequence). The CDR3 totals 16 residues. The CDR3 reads CASSQGYGQANYGYTF. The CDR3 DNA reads TGTGCCAGCAGCCAAGGGTATGGACAGGCCAATTATGGCTACACCTTC.

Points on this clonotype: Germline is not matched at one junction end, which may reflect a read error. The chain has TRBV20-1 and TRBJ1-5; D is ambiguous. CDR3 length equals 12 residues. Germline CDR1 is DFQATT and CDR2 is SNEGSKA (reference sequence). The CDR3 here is CIARASNQPQHF. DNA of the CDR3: TGCATTGCTAGGGCAAGCAATCAGCCCCAGCATTTT.

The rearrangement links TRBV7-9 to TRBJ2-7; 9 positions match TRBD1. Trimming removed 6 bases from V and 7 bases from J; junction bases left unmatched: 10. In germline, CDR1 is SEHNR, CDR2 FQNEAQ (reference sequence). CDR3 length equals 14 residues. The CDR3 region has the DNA TGTGCCAGCAGGTCCCCGGGACAGGGTAATGAGCAGTACTTC. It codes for CASRSPGQGNEQYF.

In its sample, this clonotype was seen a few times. The CDR3 region is CASSLALNYEQYF. The CDR3 coding sequence is TGTGCCAGCAGCTTAGCATTAAACTACGAGCAGTACTTC. The chain joins TRBV7-6 to TRBJ2-7; D call uncertain. Trimming shortened V by 0 bases and J by 3 bases, and 6 bases separated the two germline ends. Germline lookup yields CDR1 SGHVS and CDR2 FNYEAQ. This CDR3 comprises 13 residues.

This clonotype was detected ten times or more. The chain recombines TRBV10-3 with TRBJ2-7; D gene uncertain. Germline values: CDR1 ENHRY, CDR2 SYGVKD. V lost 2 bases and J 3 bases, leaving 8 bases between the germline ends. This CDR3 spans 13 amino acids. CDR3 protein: CAISEAESYEQYF. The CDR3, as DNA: TGTGCCATCAGTGAGGCAGAGAGCTACGAGCAGTACTTC.

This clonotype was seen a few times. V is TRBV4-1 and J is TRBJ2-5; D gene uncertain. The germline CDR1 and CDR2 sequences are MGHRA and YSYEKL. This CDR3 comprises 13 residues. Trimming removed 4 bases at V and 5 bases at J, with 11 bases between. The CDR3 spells CASSRTLHETQYF. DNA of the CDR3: TGCGCCAGCAGCCGAACGTTACACGAGACCCAGTACTTC.

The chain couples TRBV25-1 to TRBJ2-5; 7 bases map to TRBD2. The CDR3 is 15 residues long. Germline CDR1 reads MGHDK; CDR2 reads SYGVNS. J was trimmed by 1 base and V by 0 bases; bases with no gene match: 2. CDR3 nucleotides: TGTGCCAGCAGTGAATACGGGGAGGGCCAAGAGACCCAGTACTTC. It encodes CASSEYGEGQETQYF.

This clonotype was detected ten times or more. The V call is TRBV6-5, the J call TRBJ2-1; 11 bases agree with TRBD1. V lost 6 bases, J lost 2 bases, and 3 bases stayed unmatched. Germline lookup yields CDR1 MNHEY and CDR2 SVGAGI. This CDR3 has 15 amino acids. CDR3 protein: CASSRDRGTYNEQFF. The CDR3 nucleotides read TGTGCCAGCAGCCGGGACAGGGGGACCTACAATGAGCAGTTCTTC.

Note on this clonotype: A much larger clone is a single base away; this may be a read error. The CDR3 spells CASSPQQGSEQYF. CDR3 in DNA: TGTGCCAGCAGCCCCCAACAGGGGAGCGAGCAGTACTTC. V gene TRBV7-9 combines with J gene TRBJ2-5; 7 bases are shared with TRBD1. Gene TRBJ2-7 matches the end of the DNA better, so the J call may be wrong. Looked up from germline, CDR1 is SEHNR and CDR2 is FQNEAQ (reference sequence). This CDR3 is built from 13 residues.

The CDR3 loop is CSANSPGSDLGYTF. The CDR3 DNA reads as TGCAGTGCAAACTCACCGGGATCAGATCTTGGCTACACCTTC. The chain employs TRBV20-1 and TRBJ1-2; no clear D. Germline CDR1 is DFQATT and CDR2 is SNEGSKA (reference sequence). The ends were cut back, 6 bases at V and 7 bases at J, with 21 bases in the middle. This CDR3 contains 14 residues.

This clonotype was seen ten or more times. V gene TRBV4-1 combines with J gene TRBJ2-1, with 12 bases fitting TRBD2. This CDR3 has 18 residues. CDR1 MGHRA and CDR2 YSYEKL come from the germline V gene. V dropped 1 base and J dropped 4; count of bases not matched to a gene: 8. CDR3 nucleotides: TGCGCCAGCAGCCAAGCTAGCGGGGGGGCCAGGGGATACAATGAGCAGTTCTTC. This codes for CASSQASGGARGYNEQFF.

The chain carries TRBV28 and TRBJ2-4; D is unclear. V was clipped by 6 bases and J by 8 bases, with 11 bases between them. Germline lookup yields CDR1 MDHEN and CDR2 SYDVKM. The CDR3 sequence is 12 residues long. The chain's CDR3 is CASRNPADIQYF. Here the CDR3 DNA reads TGTGCCAGCAGGAACCCCGCGGACATTCAGTACTTC.

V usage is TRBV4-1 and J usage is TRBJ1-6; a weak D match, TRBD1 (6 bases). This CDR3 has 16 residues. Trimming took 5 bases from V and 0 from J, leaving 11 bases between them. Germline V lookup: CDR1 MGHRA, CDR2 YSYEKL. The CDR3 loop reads CASSFDRSSYNSPLHF. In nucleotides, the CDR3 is TGCGCCAGCAGCTTTGACAGGAGCTCCTATAATTCACCCCTCCACTTT.